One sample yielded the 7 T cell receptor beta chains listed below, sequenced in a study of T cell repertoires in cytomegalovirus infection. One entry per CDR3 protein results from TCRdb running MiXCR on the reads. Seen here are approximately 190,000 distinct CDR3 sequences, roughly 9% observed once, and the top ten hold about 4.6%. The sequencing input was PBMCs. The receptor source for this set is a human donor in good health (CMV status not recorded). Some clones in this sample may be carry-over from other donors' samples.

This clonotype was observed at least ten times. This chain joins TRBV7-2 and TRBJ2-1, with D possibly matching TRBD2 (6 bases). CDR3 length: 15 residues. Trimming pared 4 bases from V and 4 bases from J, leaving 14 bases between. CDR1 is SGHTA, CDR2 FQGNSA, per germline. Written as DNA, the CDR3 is TGTGCCAGCAGCTCAACGTCGGCGGGGTACAATGAGCAGTTCTTC. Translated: CASSSTSAGYNEQFF.

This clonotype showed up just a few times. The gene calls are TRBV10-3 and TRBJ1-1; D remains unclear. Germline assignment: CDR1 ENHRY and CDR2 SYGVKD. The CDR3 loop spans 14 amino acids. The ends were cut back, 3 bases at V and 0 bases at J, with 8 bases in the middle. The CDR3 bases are TGTGCCATCAGTGATTCTGCCATGAACACTGAAGCTTTCTTT. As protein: CAISDSAMNTEAFF.

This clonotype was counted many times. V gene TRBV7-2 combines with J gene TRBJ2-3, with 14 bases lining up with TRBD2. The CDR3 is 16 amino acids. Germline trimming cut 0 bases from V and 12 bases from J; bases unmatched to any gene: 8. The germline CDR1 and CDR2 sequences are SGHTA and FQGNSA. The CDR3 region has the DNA TGTGCCAGCAGCTTAGCGTTGACTAGCGGGAGGGCCCACCAGTATTTT. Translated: CASSLALTSGRAHQYF.

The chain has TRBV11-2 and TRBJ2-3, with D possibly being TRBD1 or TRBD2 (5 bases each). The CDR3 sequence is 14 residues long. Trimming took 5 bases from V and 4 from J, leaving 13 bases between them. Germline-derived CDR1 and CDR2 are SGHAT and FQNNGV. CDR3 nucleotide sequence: TGTGCCAGCAGCAGAAGGGACCCCGCAGATACGCAGTATTTT. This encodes CASSRRDPADTQYF.

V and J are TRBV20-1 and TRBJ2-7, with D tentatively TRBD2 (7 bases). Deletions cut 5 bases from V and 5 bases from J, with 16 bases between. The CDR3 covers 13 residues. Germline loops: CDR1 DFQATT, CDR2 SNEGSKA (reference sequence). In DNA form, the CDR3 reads TGCAGTGCTGGGGGCGGGAGTGTCCACGAGCAGTACTTC. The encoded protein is CSAGGGSVHEQYF.

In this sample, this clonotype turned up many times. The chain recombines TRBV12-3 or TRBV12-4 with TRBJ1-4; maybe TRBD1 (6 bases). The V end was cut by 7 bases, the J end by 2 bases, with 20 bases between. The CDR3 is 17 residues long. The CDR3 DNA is TGTGCCAGCACCACCGACAGGAATGGGTGGACTAATGAAAAACTGTTTTTT. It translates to CASTTDRNGWTNEKLFF.

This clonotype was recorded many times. The CDR3 region is CASSPQKNTIYF. The DNA for the CDR3 is TGTGCCAGCAGCCCTCAGAAAAACACCATATATTTT. The gene calls are TRBV7-2 and TRBJ1-3; D not resolved. This CDR3 has 12 residues. Germline CDR1 and CDR2: SGHTA and FQGNSA. Trimming stripped 5 bases from V and 6 bases from J, with 8 bases between. Supplemented by reference TRBV7-2 and TRBJ1-3, the full variable domain reads GAGVSQSPSNKVTEKGKDVELRCDPISGHTALYWYRQSLGQGLEFLIYFQGNSAPDKSGLPSDRFSAERTGGSVSTLTIQRTQQEDSAVYLCASSPQKNTIYFGEGSWLTVV.